These 3 T cell receptor beta chains share one sample of origin, sequenced in a study of T-cell reconstitution after alpha-beta-depleted transplantation in children. Unique molecular identifiers were used to barcode this TCRbeta library. TCRdb redid the calling of the PCR reads with MiXCR, one entry per CDR3 protein. The sample includes approximately 240,000 distinct CDR3 sequences, about a tenth of them seen just once. This specimen was PBMCs from the stem cell graft donor, taken from the stem cell graft. These receptors all stem from a human donor who donated a stem cell graft to a child with acute lymphoblastic leukemia.

V is TRBV20-1 and J is TRBJ1-5; no definite D call. The V gene lost 6 bases and the J gene lost 2 bases, with 17 bases spanning the gap. CDR3 size: 15 residues. Germline V gene lookup returns CDR1 DFQATT and CDR2 SNEGSKA (reference sequence). The CDR3 DNA follows: TGCAGTGCGAGAACCCTGAGGGAGGGCAATCAGCCCCAGCATTTT. Its protein is CSARTLREGNQPQHF.

There are many counts of this clonotype. The genes are TRBV25-1 and TRBJ2-3, with 8 bases lining up with TRBD1. Germline CDR1 MGHDK, CDR2 SYGVNS. The trim removed 7 bases at V and 1 base at J, leaving 10 bases unmatched. This CDR3 contains 16 residues. The CDR3 region has the DNA TGTGCCAGCAACCTAGGACAGGGCCGCGGCACAGATACGCAGTATTTT. Its protein is CASNLGQGRGTDTQYF.

The CDR3, as DNA: TGCGCCAGCAGCCATCGGGACAGTGATACTGAAGCTTTCTTT. Its translation: CASSHRDSDTEAFF. This chain connects TRBV5-1 to TRBJ1-1; 7 bases are a match to TRBD1. Germline-derived CDR1 and CDR2 are SGHRS and YFSETQ. With 4 bases clipped from V and 5 bases from J, the junction kept 8 bases outside the gene matches. The CDR3 sequence is 14 residues long.